The sequence of this T cell receptor beta chain was determined in a study of early T cells in non-severe SARS-CoV-2 infection. Study as a whole: Sequencing was performed on bulk RNA from unsorted whole blood, leaving chains unpaired.

Germline V gene lookup returns CDR1 SGHRS and CDR2 YFSETQ. The CDR3 contains 17 residues. V shed 4 bases and J 4 bases; nucleotides not matched to a gene: 11. Individual cDNA molecules received unique molecular identifiers. TCRdb processed the 5' RACE reads anew with MiXCR; each CDR3 protein has one entry. The top ten hold less than 4% of the sample, which has around 45,000 distinct CDR3 sequences, about 4% seen once. Study-wide results and limits: Comparison of clonotypes with VDJdb favored anti-spike CD8 responses while missing private and CD4 specificities.

A remark on this clonotype: Its target is not known.

Sequenced sample: whole blood. The chain is built from TRBV5-1 and TRBJ1-5; 10 nucleotides line up with TRBD1. The TCR originated in an adult who was a healthcare worker with PCR-confirmed SARS-CoV-2 infection or an uninfected control (not recorded which). This CDR3 is CASSPGSAGQGNQPQHF. The CDR3 DNA is TGCGCCAGCAGCCCTGGGTCCGCGGGACAGGGGAATCAGCCCCAGCATTTT.